One and the same sample provided the 31 T cell receptor beta chains below, sequenced in a study of cytomegalovirus exposure and HLA in healthy donors. PCR amplification relied on 60 Vbeta primers (plus 13 Jbeta primers). This table comes from immunoSEQ multiplex PCR, and its TCRdb copy is limited to in-frame clones, with some not included. The sample includes about 120,000 clones, over 60% seen only once; the top ten take under 9%. Sample: PBMCs. The receptor set was obtained from a middle-aged woman in good health and CMV-seropositive.

This clone has more than one count but fewer than ten. The same CDR3 is also encoded by other DNA sequences in this sample. This rearrangement joins TRBV29-1 to TRBJ1-1; 12 positions agree with TRBD1. Per the germline V gene, CDR1 is SQVTM and CDR2 is ANQGSEA. The V gene end was trimmed by 7 bases and the J gene end by 3 bases; junction bases not matched to a gene: 18. CDR3 length: 18 residues. CDR3 in amino acids: CSAHPTPGQGAVDTEAFF. CDR3 coding DNA: TGCAGCGCCCACCCTACTCCGGGACAGGGGGCCGTGGACACTGAAGCTTTCTTT.

The V and J genes are TRBV9 and TRBJ2-3; 13 bases map to TRBD2. V lost 4 bases, J lost 1 base, and 3 bases stayed unmatched. CDR1 and CDR2 (germline): SGDLS, YYNGEE. This CDR3 is 16 amino acids long. The CDR3 region is CASSTGLAGGTDTQYF. CDR3 DNA: TGTGCCAGCAGCACAGGACTAGCGGGGGGCACAGATACGCAGTATTTT.

The CDR3 DNA is TGTGCCAGCCCTAAGGGGCAGGGCCAGCCCCAGCATTTT. Translating it yields CASPKGQGQPQHF. V usage is TRBV7-3 and J usage is TRBJ1-5; D is possibly TRBD1 (5 bases). The germline V gene has CDR1 SGHTA and CDR2 FQGTGA. V shed 8 bases and J shed 7 bases, with 15 bases lying between them. The CDR3 contains 13 residues. The full variable domain, in which reference TRBV7-3 and TRBJ1-5 provide the parts outside the CDR3, is GAGVSQTPSNKVTEKGKYVELRCDPISGHTALYWYRQSLGQGPEFLIYFQGTGAADDSGLPNDRFFAVRPEGSVSTLKIQRTERGDSAVYLCASPKGQGQPQHFGDGTRLSIL.

This clone was counted a single time. This sequence joins TRBV19 and TRBJ1-2; D perhaps matches TRBD1 (5 bases). The V and J ends lost 5 bases and 6 bases respectively, with 13 bases between them. Looked up from germline, CDR1 is LNHDA and CDR2 is SQIVND (reference sequence). This CDR3 is 13 amino acids long. The CDR3 region has the DNA TGTGCCAGTAGTTTCCTCACCAGGGATGGCTACACCTTC. Translated: CASSFLTRDGYTF.

This chain joins TRBV11-3 and TRBJ1-3; D possibly corresponds to TRBD1 (5 bases). The V gene lost 7 bases and the J gene lost 2 bases, with 21 bases spanning the gap. The CDR3 contains 17 residues. In germline, CDR1 is SGHNT, CDR2 YENEEA. The CDR3 sequence: CASTPPGRGNAGNTIYF. The CDR3 DNA follows: TGTGCCAGCACCCCCCCTGGTCGGGGGAACGCTGGAAACACCATATATTTT.

In this sample, this clone turned up once. The chain recombines TRBV5-1 with TRBJ2-7; 9 nucleotides agree with TRBD1. Germline CDR1 and CDR2: SGHRS and YFSETQ. The J segment lost 3 bases and the V segment lost 3 bases, leaving 7 bases of the junction unmatched. The CDR3 covers 15 residues. The CDR3 loop is CASSSRDREIYEQYF. In nucleotides, the CDR3 is TGCGCCAGCAGCTCCCGGGACAGGGAAATCTACGAGCAGTACTTC.

This clone has just a few counts. The chain joins TRBV29-1 to TRBJ2-7; D call uncertain. The germline V gene encodes CDR1 SQVTM and CDR2 ANQGSEA. This CDR3 comprises 12 residues. The V end lost 4 bases, the J end lost 4 bases, and 11 bases lay between the germline ends. The CDR3, as DNA: TGCAGCGTTGTGGTCAGTTTATACGAGCAGTACTTC. It encodes CSVVVSLYEQYF.

The J gene is TRBJ1-2, the V gene TRBV19; D unclear. Between the trimmed V and J ends, which lost 2 bases and 8 bases, there was a span of 9 bases. The germline CDR1 and CDR2 sequences are LNHDA and SQIVND (reference sequence). There are 12 residues in the CDR3. As DNA, the CDR3 is TGTGCCAGTAGTATATACCCCCGGGGCTACACCTTC. Protein: CASSIYPRGYTF.

The V gene is TRBV9, the J gene TRBJ1-5; D is undetermined. V gave up 0 bases and J gave up 0 bases, with 7 bases separating them. CDR3 length equals 15 residues. Germline V gene lookup returns CDR1 SGDLS and CDR2 YYNGEE. CDR3 DNA: TGTGCCAGCAGCGTAGAACAGTATAGCAATCAGCCCCAGCATTTT. It is translated as CASSVEQYSNQPQHF.

The chain joins TRBV7-6 to TRBJ2-2, with TRBD1 identical over 9 bases. The CDR3 runs to 15 residues. Germline V CDR1 and CDR2: SGHVS, FNYEAQ. V lost 1 base and J lost 6; bases outside the gene matches: 3. The CDR3 DNA is TGTGCCAGCAGCTTAGGGACAGGGGTGTCCGGGGAGCTGTTTTTT. Translation gives CASSLGTGVSGELFF.

The chain carries TRBV7-9 and TRBJ1-1; possible D gene TRBD1, 5 bases. This CDR3 has 13 amino acids. Germline V gene sequence: CDR1 SEHNR, CDR2 FQNEAQ (reference sequence). V gave up 4 bases and J gave up 1 base, with 7 bases separating them. CDR3 sequence: CASSSTGNTEAFF. For the CDR3, the DNA is TGTGCCAGCAGCTCTACAGGGAACACTGAAGCTTTCTTT.

This chain links TRBV7-2 with TRBJ2-1; D unresolved. The CDR3 covers 13 residues. The germline CDR1 and CDR2 sequences are SGHTA and FQGNSA. V lost 3 bases to trimming and J lost 7 bases, with 10 bases between them. CDR3 sequence: CASSFRAKNEQFF. The CDR3 DNA follows: TGTGCCAGCAGCTTTCGCGCGAAGAATGAGCAGTTCTTC.

This sequence joins TRBV2 and TRBJ2-1; TRBD2 is a possible D gene (5 bases). Trimming pared 4 bases from V and 0 bases from J, leaving 7 bases between. CDR1 SNHLY and CDR2 FYNNEI come from the germline V gene. There are 14 residues in the CDR3. The CDR3: CASSVAGSYNEQFF. CDR3 sequence (DNA): TGTGCCAGCAGTGTGGCGGGCTCCTACAATGAGCAGTTCTTC.

The sample holds one count of this clone. This chain joins TRBV6-5 and TRBJ2-3, with D tentatively TRBD1 (5 bases). Per germline, CDR1 MNHEY and CDR2 SVGAGI. The CDR3 extends over 13 amino acids. V was cut by 7 bases and J by 3 bases, with 11 bases left in between. The DNA of the CDR3 is TGTGCCAGCACCCCCCAGGGAACAGATACGCAGTATTTT. Translating gives CASTPQGTDTQYF.

The V and J genes are TRBV28 and TRBJ1-5; no definite D call. Germline loops: CDR1 MDHEN, CDR2 SYDVKM. With 3 bases removed from V and 5 bases from J, the gap between germline ends came to 11 bases. The CDR3 has 14 residues. CDR3 DNA sequence: TGTGCCAGCAGTTTTGCGAATCGGTATCAGCCCCAGCATTTT. It is translated as CASSFANRYQPQHF.

The table lists this clone with a count of one. The chain has TRBV5-1 and TRBJ1-2; 8 nucleotides align to TRBD1. The CDR3 spans 15 residues. V shed 4 bases, J shed 4 bases, and the junction held 9 bases outside the gene matches. Germline CDR1 is SGHRS and CDR2 is YFSETQ. CDR3 nucleotide sequence: TGCGCCAGCAGCCCATTACAGGGGGAGATCTATGGCTACACCTTC. Protein sequence: CASSPLQGEIYGYTF.

The rearrangement uses TRBV7-7 and TRBJ2-6; possible D gene TRBD2, 6 bases. This CDR3 contains 14 residues. From germline, CDR1 is SSHAT and CDR2 FNYEAQ (reference sequence). Here the CDR3 DNA reads TGTGCTAGCGGAGGGGAATCTGGGGCCAACGTCCTGACTTTC. Its protein product is CASGGESGANVLTF.

This chain links TRBV13 with TRBJ1-1, with TRBD1 matching over 9 bases. J gave up 1 base and V 5 bases, and 2 bases lay outside the gene matches. This CDR3 is built from 14 residues. Germline assignment: CDR1 PRHDT and CDR2 FYEKMQ (reference sequence). The CDR3 is CASSKDRGNTEAFF. The CDR3 DNA reads as TGTGCCAGCAGCAAGGACAGGGGGAACACTGAAGCTTTCTTT.

CDR3 sequence reads: CASSSGLAGGRAYEQYF. CDR3 nucleotides: TGCGCCAGCAGCTCGGGACTAGCGGGGGGGCGTGCCTACGAGCAGTACTTC. V is TRBV5-1 and J is TRBJ2-7; 16 bases are a match to TRBD2. J was trimmed by 2 bases and V by 3 bases; bases with no gene match: 5. Germline V gene data show CDR1 as SGHRS and CDR2 as YFSETQ. CDR3 length equals 17 residues.

This clone was seen more than once but under ten times. This sequence joins TRBV28 and TRBJ2-7, with a possible D match to TRBD2 (6 bases). V was pared by 8 bases and J by 6 bases, with 11 bases between. The CDR3 runs to 11 residues. CDR1 is MDHEN, CDR2 SYDVKM, per germline. The CDR3 protein is CASQRGVEQYF. CDR3 nucleotides: TGTGCCAGCCAACGCGGGGTCGAGCAGTACTTC.

The chain couples TRBV6-1 to TRBJ2-1, with 12 bases lining up with TRBD1. CDR1 MNHNS and CDR2 SASEGT come from the germline V gene. With 2 bases clipped from V and 14 bases from J, the junction kept 7 bases outside the gene matches. CDR3 size: 14 residues. The CDR3 sequence: CASSERGQGAEKFF. CDR3 nucleotide sequence: TGTGCCAGCAGTGAAAGGGGACAGGGGGCAGAGAAGTTCTTC.

This chain connects TRBV6-1 to TRBJ1-2, with D maybe TRBD1 (6 bases). CDR3 length: 14 residues. Germline V lookup: CDR1 MNHNS, CDR2 SASEGT. V lost 0 bases and J 7 bases, leaving 12 bases between the germline ends. CDR3 nucleotide sequence: TGTGCCAGCAGTGAAGCGTCAGGGGCCTCTGGCTACACCTTC. Its protein product is CASSEASGASGYTF.

This rearrangement joins TRBV30 to TRBJ1-2; D may be TRBD1 (5 bases). CDR3 length equals 15 residues. Looked up from germline, CDR1 is GTSNPN and CDR2 is SVGIG (reference sequence). V lost 5 bases to trimming and J lost 2 bases, with 18 bases between them. The chain's CDR3 is CAWARGWAGNYGYTF. CDR3 DNA sequence: TGTGCCTGGGCCCGGGGGTGGGCGGGCAACTATGGCTACACCTTC.

The chain couples TRBV11-2 to TRBJ2-5; D gene uncertain. Between the trimmed V and J ends, which lost 1 base and 2 bases, there was a span of 5 bases. This CDR3 has 13 residues. The germline V gene has CDR1 SGHAT and CDR2 FQNNGV. CDR3 protein: CASSLAPQETQYF. The CDR3 DNA is TGTGCCAGCAGCTTAGCCCCACAAGAGACCCAGTACTTC. Using reference TRBV11-2 and TRBJ2-5 for the parts outside the CDR3, the full variable domain is EAGVAQSPRYKIIEKRQSVAFWCNPISGHATLYWYQQILGQGPKLLIQFQNNGVVDDSQLPKDRFSAERLKGVDSTLKIQPAKLEDSAVYLCASSLAPQETQYFGPGTRLLVL.

The chain recombines TRBV28 with TRBJ1-2; D uncertain. This CDR3 comprises 15 residues. Germline V CDR1 and CDR2: MDHEN, SYDVKM. V was clipped by 2 bases and J by 4 bases, with 14 bases between them. The CDR3 protein is CASSLLAGMSYGYTF. The DNA for the CDR3 is TGTGCCAGCAGTTTACTAGCCGGGATGAGCTATGGCTACACCTTC.

This clone was observed a few times. J is TRBJ1-5 and V is TRBV5-1; perhaps TRBD1 as D (6 bases). V was pared by 4 bases and J by 11 bases, with 22 bases between. The CDR3 spans 15 residues. Per the germline V gene, CDR1 is SGHRS and CDR2 is YFSETQ. CDR3 region: CASSPSGGEEGAQHF. The CDR3 DNA is TGCGCCAGCAGCCCCTCGGGGGGGGAAGAGGGGGCCCAGCATTTT.

The CDR3 protein is CASSFRLAGVLTGELFF. The CDR3 DNA reads as TGTGCCAGCAGCTTTAGACTAGCGGGAGTCCTCACCGGGGAGCTGTTTTTT. This chain links TRBV7-2 with TRBJ2-2; 12 nucleotides line up with TRBD2. Germline lookup yields CDR1 SGHTA and CDR2 FQGNSA. The V and J ends lost 3 bases and 4 bases, in that order; junction bases with no gene match: 6. This CDR3 contains 17 residues.

The chain links TRBV7-3 to TRBJ1-1, with D uncertain. This CDR3 contains 13 residues. Trimming pared 3 bases from V and 1 base from J, leaving 6 bases between. The V gene's germline CDR1 is SGHTA and CDR2 FQGTGA. CDR3 residues: CASSFRWNTEAFF. CDR3 sequence (DNA): TGTGCCAGCAGCTTCAGGTGGAACACTGAAGCTTTCTTT.

The chain has TRBV6-4 and TRBJ2-2, with 7 bases matching TRBD1. The CDR3 has 14 residues. The ends lost 6 bases at V and 5 bases at J; junction bases unmatched: 6. CDR1 is MRHNA, CDR2 SNTAGT, per germline. CDR3 loop: CASSGTVTTGELFF. In nucleotides, the CDR3 is TGTGCCAGCAGCGGGACAGTGACGACCGGGGAGCTGTTTTTT.

The V and J genes are TRBV7-9 and TRBJ2-1; 7 bases map to TRBD2. Germline CDR1 is SEHNR and CDR2 is FQNEAQ (reference sequence). Trimming removed 6 bases from V and 0 bases from J; junction bases left unmatched: 14. The CDR3 loop spans 18 amino acids. The CDR3 loop is CASSRSLGASGSYNEQFF. Here the CDR3 DNA reads TGTGCCAGCAGTCGGAGCCTTGGGGCTAGCGGCTCCTACAATGAGCAGTTCTTC. The whole variable domain, filled in from reference TRBV7-9 and TRBJ2-1, reads DTGVSQNPRHKITKRGQNVTFRCDPISEHNRLYWYRQTLGQGPEFLTYFQNEAQLEKSRLLSDRFSAERPKGSFSTLEIQRTEQGDSAMYLCASSRSLGASGSYNEQFFGPGTRLTVL.

The chain is built from TRBV10-1 and TRBJ2-7; D is possibly TRBD2 (6 bases). Germline lookup yields CDR1 WNHNN and CDR2 SYGVQD (reference sequence). The V gene lost 2 bases and the J gene lost 5 bases, with 22 bases spanning the gap. The CDR3 spans 17 residues. CDR3 coding DNA: TGCGCCAGCAGTGAGGGGGGGATAAGACGGGAGTTGAACGAGCAGTACTTC. It is translated as CASSEGGIRRELNEQYF.